The 22 T cell receptor beta chains below all came from one sample that was sequenced in a study of CD8+ T cells in alopecia areata. Sequencing relied on a cDNA template that was reverse transcribed from extracted RNA. TCRdb's copy holds only in-frame clones and misses some; the assay was immunoSEQ multiplex PCR. The data hold 150,000 or so clones, with about 60% observed a single time. The material was CD4+ T cells sorted from blood, obtained at week 0. The source of these receptors is a human donor with alopecia areata.

This clone was seen only a few times. This chain connects TRBV29-1 to TRBJ1-1; no clear D gene. The ends were cut back, 4 bases at V and 1 base at J, with 7 bases in the middle. Looked up from germline, CDR1 is SQVTM and CDR2 is ANQGSEA. This CDR3 has 12 amino acids. The CDR3 spells CSVAGANTEAFF. The CDR3 nucleotides read TGCAGCGTTGCGGGTGCGAACACTGAAGCTTTCTTT. The variable domain in full, completed from reference TRBV29-1 and TRBJ1-1, reads SAVISQKPSRDICQRGTSLTIQCQVDSQVTMMFWYRQQPGQSLTLIATANQGSEATYESGFVIDKFPISRPNLTFSTLTVSNMSPEDSSIYLCSVAGANTEAFFGQGTRLTVV.

The genes are TRBV10-3 and TRBJ2-7; 8 nucleotides line up with TRBD2. Per germline, CDR1 ENHRY and CDR2 SYGVKD. Unmatched junction bases numbered 6, after V lost 10 bases and J lost 1 base. The CDR3 extends over 13 amino acids. The CDR3 loop reads CATSTSGSYEQYF. CDR3 bases: TGTGCCACCTCTACTAGCGGTTCCTACGAGCAGTACTTC.

The chain combines TRBV5-6 with TRBJ2-7, with TRBD2 matching over 7 bases. The germline gives CDR1 SGHDT, CDR2 YYEEEE. V lost 1 base to trimming and J lost 6 bases; unmatched junction nucleotides: 10. This CDR3 has 15 residues. The CDR3 region has the DNA TGTGCCAGCAGCTTGCCGGGGGGTGTACTAAGCGAGCAGTACTTC. Its protein is CASSLPGGVLSEQYF.

V usage is TRBV5-1 and J usage is TRBJ1-1; weak D call: TRBD1 (5 bases). Germline CDR1 is SGHRS and CDR2 is YFSETQ. V gave up 0 bases and J gave up 3 bases, with 12 bases separating them. This CDR3 comprises 15 residues. The CDR3 loop is CASSLEGRGDTEAFF. In DNA, the CDR3 is TGCGCCAGCAGCTTGGAAGGGAGAGGGGACACTGAAGCTTTCTTT.

This clone was seen more than once but under ten times. This rearrangement joins TRBV30 to TRBJ1-6; TRBD1 agrees at 9 bases. This CDR3 comprises 14 residues. V shed 4 bases, J shed 10 bases, and the junction held 8 bases outside the gene matches. The germline V gene has CDR1 GTSNPN and CDR2 SVGIG (reference sequence). CDR3 sequence (DNA): TGTGCCTGGACTGGACAGGGGATTTGGTCACCCCTCCACTTT. Translated: CAWTGQGIWSPLHF.

The chain employs TRBV5-6 and TRBJ1-6; D remains ambiguous. Per germline, CDR1 SGHDT and CDR2 YYEEEE. This CDR3 has 15 amino acids. The V end lost 4 bases, the J end lost 1 base, and 9 bases lay between the germline ends. For the CDR3, the DNA is TGTGCCAGCAGCCCGCGACGGTCCTATAATTCACCCCTCCACTTT. Translating gives CASSPRRSYNSPLHF.

This clone was counted a few times. This CDR3 is also generated by other DNA sequences in the sample. The chain employs TRBV7-2 and TRBJ1-2, with TRBD1 matching 9 bases. V lost 5 bases to trimming and J lost 4 bases; unmatched junction nucleotides: 2. In germline, CDR1 is SGHTA, CDR2 FQGNSA. CDR3 length: 13 residues. In DNA form, the CDR3 reads TGTGCCAGCAGCCCGGGACAGGGCTATGGCTACACCTTC. It encodes CASSPGQGYGYTF.

V and J are TRBV25-1 and TRBJ1-1; possibly TRBD1 for D (5 bases). With 9 bases removed from V and 3 bases from J, the gap between germline ends came to 11 bases. The CDR3 contains 12 residues. Germline loops: CDR1 MGHDK, CDR2 SYGVNS. CDR3 sequence: CASNMGHTEAFF. CDR3 nucleotides: TGTGCCAGTAATATGGGACACACTGAAGCTTTCTTT.

This clone has a handful of counts. The chain combines TRBV30 with TRBJ1-6; 9 nucleotides agree with TRBD1. This CDR3 has 14 residues. Trimming cost V 3 bases and J 7 bases; bases outside gene matches: 4. Germline-derived CDR1 and CDR2 are GTSNPN and SVGIG (reference sequence). CDR3 DNA sequence: TGTGCCTGGAGGGAGACAGGGGGGAATTCACCCCTCCACTTT. The encoded protein is CAWRETGGNSPLHF.

The chain is built from TRBV11-2 and TRBJ2-7; TRBD1 matches 9 bases. In germline, CDR1 is SGHAT, CDR2 FQNNGV. V shed 8 bases and J 0 bases; nucleotides not matched to a gene: 8. The length of the CDR3 is 15 residues. The CDR3 sequence is CASPLQGQGSYEQYF. The CDR3 DNA follows: TGTGCCAGCCCCTTGCAGGGACAGGGCTCCTACGAGCAGTACTTC.

The genes are TRBV6-5 and TRBJ1-6, with TRBD1 identical over 8 bases. The germline V gene encodes CDR1 MNHEY and CDR2 SVGAGI. V was pared by 6 bases and J by 9 bases, with 7 bases of the junction left unmatched. The CDR3 sequence is 14 residues long. As DNA, the CDR3 is TGTGCCAGCAGGCCCGACAGGGGAAGTTCACCCCTCCACTTT. Translation gives CASRPDRGSSPLHF.

There are a few counts of this clone. This chain uses TRBV5-1 with TRBJ2-1; TRBD1 aligns across 9 bases. V trimming: 5 bases; J trimming: 3 bases; junction bases outside the gene matches: 9. This CDR3 contains 16 residues. Germline V gives CDR1 SGHRS, CDR2 YFSETQ. CDR3 amino acids: CASRSAGTGIYNEQFF. CDR3 DNA: TGCGCCAGCAGGTCGGCGGGGACAGGGATCTACAATGAGCAGTTCTTC.

Concerning this clone itself: At one of its ends the junction is not consistent with the germline gene, which may arise from a read error. The V gene is TRBV27, the J gene TRBJ1-5, with D perhaps matching TRBD1 (5 bases). CDR1 is MNHEY, CDR2 SMNVEV, per germline (reference sequence). This CDR3 has 14 residues. In nucleotides, the CDR3 is TGTGCCAGCCGTTTAAGAGGGGCGGGTCAGCCCCAGCATTTT. Its translation: CASRLRGAGQPQHF.

This rearrangement joins TRBV5-1 to TRBJ2-5, with D possibly called TRBD1 or TRBD2 (5 bases each). There are 15 residues in the CDR3. CDR1 and CDR2 (germline): SGHRS, YFSETQ. Trimming pared 4 bases from V and 5 bases from J, leaving 18 bases between. CDR3 nucleotide sequence: TGCGCCAGCAGCATCGGGACGGGCCCCTCGGAGACCCAGTACTTC. It encodes CASSIGTGPSETQYF.

As regards this clone: This specimen includes other DNA sequences encoding the same CDR3. V gene TRBV27 combines with J gene TRBJ2-7, with D possibly being TRBD2 (5 bases). There are 13 residues in the CDR3. V was pared by 0 bases and J by 2 bases, with 5 bases between. Germline CDR1 reads MNHEY; CDR2 reads SMNVEV (reference sequence). CDR3 region: CASSLSGAYEQYF. In DNA form, the CDR3 reads TGTGCCAGCAGTTTATCGGGAGCCTACGAGCAGTACTTC.

The J gene is TRBJ1-2, the V gene TRBV5-6; D is possibly TRBD1 (5 bases). The ends were cut back, 2 bases at V and 10 bases at J, with 12 bases in the middle. This CDR3 comprises 12 residues. The germline CDR1 and CDR2 sequences are SGHDT and YYEEEE. CDR3: CASSFAGTHYTF. The DNA of the CDR3 is TGTGCCAGCAGCTTTGCCGGGACTCACTACACCTTC.

V gene TRBV7-9 combines with J gene TRBJ2-3, with 8 nucleotides matching TRBD2. Germline CDR1 SEHNR, CDR2 FQNEAQ (reference sequence). Unmatched junction bases numbered 1, after V lost 2 bases and J lost 3 bases. This CDR3 is built from 14 residues. CDR3 amino acids: CASSLSGRTDTQYF. CDR3 DNA: TGTGCCAGCAGCTTAAGCGGGAGAACAGATACGCAGTATTTT.

This clone has just one count. The rearrangement uses TRBV7-2 and TRBJ1-4; tentative D call: TRBD1 (6 bases). Between the trimmed V and J ends, which lost 5 bases and 4 bases, there was a span of 14 bases. This CDR3 has 15 residues. Per germline, CDR1 SGHTA and CDR2 FQGNSA. As DNA, the CDR3 is TGTGCCAGCAGCCGAGCCGGACAGATTAATGAAAAACTGTTTTTT. This translates into CASSRAGQINEKLFF.

The chain has TRBV30 and TRBJ1-2; maybe TRBD1 (6 bases). The CDR3 runs 15 residues. Per the germline V gene, CDR1 is GTSNPN and CDR2 is SVGIG (reference sequence). V shed 7 bases and J shed 7 bases, with 25 bases lying between them. The CDR3 bases are TGTGCCTCCGACCGGTCACAGGGAAACTCGGGTGGCTACACCTTC. This translates into CASDRSQGNSGGYTF.

V and J are TRBV7-2 and TRBJ2-7; a possible D gene is TRBD2 (6 bases). The V end lost 1 base, the J end lost 3 bases, and 16 bases lay between the germline ends. There are 16 residues in the CDR3. CDR1 is SGHTA, CDR2 FQGNSA, per germline. The CDR3 reads CASSLEAGRLDYEQYF. The CDR3 region has the DNA TGTGCCAGCAGCTTAGAGGCTGGTAGACTAGACTACGAGCAGTACTTC.

V is TRBV28 and J is TRBJ1-1; D is unresolved. The CDR3 sequence is 12 residues long. V gave up 8 bases and J gave up 3 bases, with 10 bases separating them. Germline-derived CDR1 and CDR2 are MDHEN and SYDVKM. CDR3 in amino acids: CASLETDTEAFF. The CDR3 bases are TGTGCCAGCCTTGAGACGGACACTGAAGCTTTCTTT. Supplemented by reference TRBV28 and TRBJ1-1, the full variable domain reads DVKVTQSSRYLVKRTGEKVFLECVQDMDHENMFWYRQDPGLGLRLIYFSYDVKMKEKGDIPEGYSVSREKKERFSLILESASTNQTSMYLCASLETDTEAFFGQGTRLTVV.

This clone was detected only a few times. This chain connects TRBV10-3 to TRBJ2-7; D might be TRBD1 or TRBD2, each matching 5 bases. CDR3 length: 14 residues. CDR1 ENHRY and CDR2 SYGVKD come from the germline V gene. The V end lost 4 bases, the J end lost 6 bases, and 16 bases lay between the germline ends. This chain's CDR3 is CAISVTDKAGEQYF. DNA of the CDR3: TGTGCCATCAGTGTAACGGACAAGGCGGGCGAGCAGTACTTC.